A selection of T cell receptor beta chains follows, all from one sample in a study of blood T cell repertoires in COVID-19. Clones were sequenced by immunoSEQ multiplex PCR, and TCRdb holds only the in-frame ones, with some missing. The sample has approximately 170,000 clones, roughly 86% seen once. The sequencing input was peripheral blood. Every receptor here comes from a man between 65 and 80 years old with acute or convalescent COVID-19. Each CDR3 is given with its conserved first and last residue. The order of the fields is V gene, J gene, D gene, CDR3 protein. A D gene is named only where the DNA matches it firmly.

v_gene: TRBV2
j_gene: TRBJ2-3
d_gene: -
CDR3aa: CASSRDFKDTQYF

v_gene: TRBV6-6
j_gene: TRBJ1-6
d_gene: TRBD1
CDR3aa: CASSQGDRGRPLHF

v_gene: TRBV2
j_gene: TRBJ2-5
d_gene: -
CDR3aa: CASGEGETQYF

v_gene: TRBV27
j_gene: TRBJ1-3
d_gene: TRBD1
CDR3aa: CASSLTGTGVNTIYF

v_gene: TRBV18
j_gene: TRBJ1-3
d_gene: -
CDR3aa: CASSPRDASSGNTIYF

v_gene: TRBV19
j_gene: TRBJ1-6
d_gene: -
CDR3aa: CASNPARGRGNSPLHF

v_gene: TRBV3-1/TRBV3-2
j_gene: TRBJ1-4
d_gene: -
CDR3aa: CASSRLWTEKLFF

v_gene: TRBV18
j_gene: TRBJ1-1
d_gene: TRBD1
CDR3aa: CASSTGGGTEAFF

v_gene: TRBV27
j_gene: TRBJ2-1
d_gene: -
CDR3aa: CASNPHRAYNEQFF

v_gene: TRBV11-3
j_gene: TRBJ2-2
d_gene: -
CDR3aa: CASRRANTGELFF

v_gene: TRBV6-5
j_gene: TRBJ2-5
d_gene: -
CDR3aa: CASSQDRKETQYF

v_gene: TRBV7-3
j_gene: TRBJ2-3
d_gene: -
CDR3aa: CASEARVSTDTQYF

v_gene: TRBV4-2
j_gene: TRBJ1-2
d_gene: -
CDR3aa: CASSQDPGIEQGYTF

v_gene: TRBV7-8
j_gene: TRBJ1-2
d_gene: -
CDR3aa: CASSLNPVSGESYTF

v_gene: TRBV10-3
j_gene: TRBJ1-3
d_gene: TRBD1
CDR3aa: CAIRQGISGNTIYF

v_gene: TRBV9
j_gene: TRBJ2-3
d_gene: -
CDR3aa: CASSVGARDTQYF

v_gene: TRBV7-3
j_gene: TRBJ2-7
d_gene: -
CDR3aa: CASSARASLDEQYF

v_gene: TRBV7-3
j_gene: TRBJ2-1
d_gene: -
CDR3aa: CASSPGGTRYNEQFF

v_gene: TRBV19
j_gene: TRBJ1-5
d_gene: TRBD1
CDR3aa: CASSSGTVLISPQHF

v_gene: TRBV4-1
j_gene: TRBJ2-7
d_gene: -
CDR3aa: CASSLATRYEQYF

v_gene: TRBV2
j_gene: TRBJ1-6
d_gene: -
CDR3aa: CASRSEINSPLHF

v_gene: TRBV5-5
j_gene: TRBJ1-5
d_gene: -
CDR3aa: CASSLLAGSNQPQHF

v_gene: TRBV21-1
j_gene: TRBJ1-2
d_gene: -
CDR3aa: CASSKSMDREFKGYTF

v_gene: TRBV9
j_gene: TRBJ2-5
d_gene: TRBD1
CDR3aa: CASSVETGGGETQYF

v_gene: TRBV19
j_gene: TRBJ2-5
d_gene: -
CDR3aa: CASSIVGILETQYF

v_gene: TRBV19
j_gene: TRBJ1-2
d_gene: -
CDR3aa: CASRARQTYGYTF

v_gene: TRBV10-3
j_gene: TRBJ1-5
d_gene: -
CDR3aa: CAISKTTYGNQPQHF

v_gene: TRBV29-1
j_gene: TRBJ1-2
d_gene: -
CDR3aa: CSVEVENNYGYTF

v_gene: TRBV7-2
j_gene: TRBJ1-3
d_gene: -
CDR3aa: CASSLGGGPGNTIYF

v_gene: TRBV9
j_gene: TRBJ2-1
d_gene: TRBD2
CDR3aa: CASSTSGSYNEQFF

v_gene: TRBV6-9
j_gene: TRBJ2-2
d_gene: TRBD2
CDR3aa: CASSCSRLADLPGGELFF

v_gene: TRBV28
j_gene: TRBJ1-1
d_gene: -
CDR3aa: CASSFGGTTEAFF

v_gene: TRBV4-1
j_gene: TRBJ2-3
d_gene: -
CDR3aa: CASSQESSGLGDTQYF

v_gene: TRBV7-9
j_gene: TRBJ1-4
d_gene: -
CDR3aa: CASSLGHVNEKLFF

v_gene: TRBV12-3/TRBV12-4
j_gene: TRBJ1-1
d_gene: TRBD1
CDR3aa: CASILSGGTEAFF

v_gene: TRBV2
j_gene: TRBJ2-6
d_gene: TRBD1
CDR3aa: CASSGRRQGAFPGANVLTF